One sample yielded the 15 T cell receptor beta chains listed below, sequenced in a study of blood T cells in healthy people across ages. Primed by a sample-barcoded 5' primer and a J-beta primer mix, a second PCR proceeded for about 6 to 12 cycles. TCRdb re-called the 5' RACE reads through MiXCR, storing one row per CDR3 protein. The table shows 730,000 or so distinct CDR3 sequences, with 35% to 50% occurring only once. The sequencing sample was made of blood. These receptors all stem from a man at least 80 years old in good health.

The rearrangement uses TRBV5-1 and TRBJ2-1, with D unresolved. This CDR3 contains 13 residues. V dropped 4 bases and J dropped 8 bases, with 13 bases sitting between them. Germline CDR1 and CDR2: SGHRS and YFSETQ. The DNA of the CDR3 is TGCGCCAGCAGCCCCCTGACTGCCCATGAGCAGTTCTTC. It yields the protein CASSPLTAHEQFF. Drawing the rest from reference TRBV5-1 and TRBJ2-1, the complete variable domain is KAGVTQTPRYLIKTRGQQVTLSCSPISGHRSVSWYQQTPGQGLQFLFEYFSETQRNKGNFPGRFSGRQFSNSRSEMNVSTLELGDSALYLCASSPLTAHEQFFGPGTRLTVL.

In this sample, this clonotype turned up a few times. The CDR3 region has the DNA TGCACTACGACTAGCGGGAGTCGGTCCTACAATGAGCAGTTCTTC. This gives the protein CTTTSGSRSYNEQFF. The chain has TRBV20-1 and TRBJ2-1; TRBD2 agrees at 12 bases. Germline assignment: CDR1 DFQATT and CDR2 SNEGSKA (reference sequence). The CDR3 has 15 amino acids.

The chain uses TRBV9 and TRBJ1-3; weak D call: TRBD1 (6 bases). Trimming took 0 bases from V and 0 from J, leaving 16 bases between them. The CDR3 totals 18 residues. Looked up from germline, CDR1 is SGDLS and CDR2 is YYNGEE. CDR3 DNA: TGTGCCAGCAGCGTAGAATCGGGCAGGGGCCACTCTGGAAACACCATATATTTT. Amino acid sequence: CASSVESGRGHSGNTIYF.

The chain has TRBV5-4 and TRBJ2-1; the D call may be TRBD1 or TRBD2 (5 bases each). V dropped 0 bases and J dropped 2 bases, with 12 bases sitting between them. Per the germline V gene, CDR1 is SGHNT and CDR2 is YYREEE (reference sequence). This CDR3 has 16 amino acids. In nucleotides, the CDR3 is TGTGCCAGCAGCTTGGAGGCAGGGCGGGCCTACAATGAGCAGTTCTTC. Its protein product is CASSLEAGRAYNEQFF. Filled out from reference TRBV5-4 and TRBJ2-1, the complete variable domain reads ETGVTQSPTHLIKTRGQQVTLRCSSQSGHNTVSWYQQALGQGPQFIFQYYREEENGRGNFPPRFSGLQFPNYSSELNVNALELDDSALYLCASSLEAGRAYNEQFFGPGTRLTVL.

The rearrangement uses TRBV7-6 and TRBJ1-5, with TRBD1 identical over 8 bases. CDR1 SGHVS and CDR2 FNYEAQ come from the germline V gene. Trimming removed 4 bases from V and 2 bases from J; junction bases left unmatched: 4. The CDR3 has 15 residues. DNA of the CDR3: TGTGCCAGCAGCTCAGGGGGCGTGGGCAATCAGCCCCAGCATTTT. Amino acids: CASSSGGVGNQPQHF. Together with reference TRBV7-6 and TRBJ1-5, the CDR3 gives the full variable domain: GAGVSQSPRYKVTKRGQDVALRCDPISGHVSLYWYRQALGQGPEFLTYFNYEAQQDKSGLPNDRFSAERPEGSISTLTIQRTEQRDSAMYRCASSSGGVGNQPQHFGDGTRLSIL.

This clonotype was counted many times. CDR3 nucleotides: TGCAGCGTTGCCCAGGAATACGAGCAGTACTTC. Its translation: CSVAQEYEQYF. The chain has TRBV29-1 and TRBJ2-7; no firm D call. Trimming pared 4 bases from V and 4 bases from J, leaving 8 bases between. From germline, CDR1 is SQVTM and CDR2 ANQGSEA. CDR3 length: 11 amino acids.

The J gene is TRBJ1-6, the V gene TRBV2, with a possible D match to TRBD1 (5 bases). This CDR3 has 17 residues. Germline CDR1 reads SNHLY; CDR2 reads FYNNEI. V was shortened by 5 bases and J by 0 bases, with 14 bases between the two germline ends. This chain's CDR3 is CASSLTAPSSYNSPLHF. Written as DNA, the CDR3 is TGTGCCAGCAGTCTGACAGCACCGAGCTCCTATAATTCACCCCTCCACTTT.

The sample holds many counts of this clonotype. The V and J genes are TRBV29-1 and TRBJ2-3, with TRBD2 identical over 7 bases. Germline CDR1 is SQVTM and CDR2 is ANQGSEA. CDR3 length: 18 amino acids. The V and J ends lost 6 bases and 4 bases, in that order; junction bases with no gene match: 22. CDR3 in DNA: TGCAGCGTCGTGGATTCGAGCCGGGAGGCCCTCGGGGCAGATACGCAGTATTTT. It translates to CSVVDSSREALGADTQYF.

This chain joins TRBV20-1 and TRBJ2-5, with 10 bases identical to TRBD2. The germline V gene encodes CDR1 DFQATT and CDR2 SNEGSKA (reference sequence). The CDR3 covers 16 residues. V dropped 0 bases and J dropped 5; count of bases not matched to a gene: 9. The CDR3 sequence is CSARDPSGRAWETQYF. The CDR3 DNA follows: TGCAGTGCTAGAGATCCCAGCGGGAGGGCCTGGGAGACCCAGTACTTC.

The V and J genes are TRBV6-5 and TRBJ2-7, with 12 bases matching TRBD2. The DNA end favors TRBJ2-5, so the J call may be wrong. The CDR3 runs 14 residues. CDR1 and CDR2 from the germline V gene are MNHEY and SVGAGI. The CDR3: CASSPSGGAQTQYF. The CDR3 DNA sequence: TGTGCCAGCAGCCCTAGCGGGGGGGCTCAGACCCAGTACTTC.

The CDR3 reads CSAWTGGTDTQYF. The CDR3 DNA reads TGCAGTGCTTGGACAGGGGGTACAGATACGCAGTATTTT. V and J are TRBV20-1 and TRBJ2-3, with 10 bases that match TRBD1. J lost 3 bases, V lost 5 bases, and 2 bases had no gene match. Per the germline V gene, CDR1 is DFQATT and CDR2 is SNEGSKA (reference sequence). This CDR3 comprises 13 residues.

The chain is built from TRBV20-1 and TRBJ2-3, with D tentatively TRBD1 or TRBD2 (5 bases each). V lost 6 bases and J 2 bases, leaving 12 bases between the germline ends. Germline V gives CDR1 DFQATT, CDR2 SNEGSKA (reference sequence). The CDR3 has 13 residues. CDR3 protein: CSAPRDPTDTQYF. CDR3 nucleotide sequence: TGCAGTGCCCCCCGGGACCCCACAGATACGCAGTATTTT.

This clonotype was counted between two and nine times. This chain connects TRBV4-3 to TRBJ2-1; D possibly corresponds to TRBD2 (5 bases). CDR1 is LGHNA, CDR2 YSLEER, per germline. This CDR3 comprises 18 residues. V lost 5 bases, J lost 0 bases, and 20 bases lay in between. CDR3: CASSSRVLSASSYNEQFF. CDR3 DNA sequence: TGCGCCAGCAGCTCGCGGGTCCTCTCCGCAAGCTCCTACAATGAGCAGTTCTTC.

Of note for this clonotype: A much more abundant neighbour one base away suggests this may be a read error. This chain connects TRBV10-1 to TRBJ2-3; D gene uncertain. The J call may be in error: the DNA end matches TRBJ1-5 better. Germline V lookup: CDR1 WNHNN, CDR2 SYGVQD (reference sequence). The CDR3 length is 13 residues. CDR3 sequence (DNA): TGCGCCAGCTCCAGAGGGCTCACAGATACGCAGCATTTT. Residues: CASSRGLTDTQHF.

This clonotype was seen repeatedly, ten times or more. V usage is TRBV7-2 and J usage is TRBJ2-1; tentatively, D is TRBD2 (5 bases). The CDR3 runs 14 residues. Germline CDR1 SGHTA, CDR2 FQGNSA. Trimming removed 2 bases at V and 9 bases at J, with 14 bases between. CDR3 residues: CASSLRGVQGEQFF. The DNA for the CDR3 is TGTGCCAGCAGCTTACGGGGAGTTCAAGGTGAGCAGTTCTTC.